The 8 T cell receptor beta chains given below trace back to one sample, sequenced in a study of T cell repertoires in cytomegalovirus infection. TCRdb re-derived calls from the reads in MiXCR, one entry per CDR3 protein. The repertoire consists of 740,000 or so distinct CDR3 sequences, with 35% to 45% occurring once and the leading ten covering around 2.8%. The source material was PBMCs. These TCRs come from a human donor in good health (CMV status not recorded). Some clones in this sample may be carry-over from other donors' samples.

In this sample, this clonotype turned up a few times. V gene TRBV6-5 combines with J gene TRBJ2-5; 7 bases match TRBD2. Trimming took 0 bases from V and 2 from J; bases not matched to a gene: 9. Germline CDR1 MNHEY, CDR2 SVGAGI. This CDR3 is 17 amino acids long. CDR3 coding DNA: TGTGCCAGCAGTTACTCGTCGTGGACTAGGGTACAAGAGACCCAGTACTTC. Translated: CASSYSSWTRVQETQYF.

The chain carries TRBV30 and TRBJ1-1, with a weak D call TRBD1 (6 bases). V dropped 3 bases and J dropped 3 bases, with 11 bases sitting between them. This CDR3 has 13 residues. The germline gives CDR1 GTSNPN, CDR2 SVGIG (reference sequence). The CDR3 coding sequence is TGTGCCTGGAGCAGGGGTCGGGACACTGAAGCTTTCTTT. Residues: CAWSRGRDTEAFF.

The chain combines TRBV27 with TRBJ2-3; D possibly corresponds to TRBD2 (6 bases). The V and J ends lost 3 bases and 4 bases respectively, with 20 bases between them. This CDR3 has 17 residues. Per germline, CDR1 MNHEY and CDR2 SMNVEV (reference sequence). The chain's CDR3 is CASSFRLAESGADTQYF. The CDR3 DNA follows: TGTGCCAGCAGTTTTCGCTTAGCGGAGAGTGGTGCAGATACGCAGTATTTT.

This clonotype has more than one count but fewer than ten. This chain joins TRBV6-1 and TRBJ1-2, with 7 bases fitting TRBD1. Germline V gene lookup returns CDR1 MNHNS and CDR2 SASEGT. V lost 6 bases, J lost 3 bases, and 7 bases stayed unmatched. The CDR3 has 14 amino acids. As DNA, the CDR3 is TGTGCCAGCAGACCCGGACAGGATCACTATGGCTACACCTTC. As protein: CASRPGQDHYGYTF.

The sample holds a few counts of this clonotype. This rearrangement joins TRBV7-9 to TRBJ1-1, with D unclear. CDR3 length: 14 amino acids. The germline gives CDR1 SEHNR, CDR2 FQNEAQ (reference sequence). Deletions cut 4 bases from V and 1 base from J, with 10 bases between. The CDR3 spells CASSYLRENTEAFF. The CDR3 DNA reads TGTGCCAGCAGCTACCTGCGGGAGAACACTGAAGCTTTCTTT.

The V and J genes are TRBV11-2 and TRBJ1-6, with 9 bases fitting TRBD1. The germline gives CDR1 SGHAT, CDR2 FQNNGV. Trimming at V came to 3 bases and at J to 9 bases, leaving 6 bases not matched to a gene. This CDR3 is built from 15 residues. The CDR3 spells CASSFNRGHSSPLHF. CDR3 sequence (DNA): TGTGCCAGCAGCTTCAACAGGGGGCACAGTTCACCCCTCCACTTT.

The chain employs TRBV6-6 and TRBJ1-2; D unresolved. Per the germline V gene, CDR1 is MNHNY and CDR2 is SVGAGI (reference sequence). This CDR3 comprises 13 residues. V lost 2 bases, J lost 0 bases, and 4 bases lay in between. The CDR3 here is CASSYISNYGYTF. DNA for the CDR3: TGTGCCAGCAGTTACATATCTAACTATGGCTACACCTTC.

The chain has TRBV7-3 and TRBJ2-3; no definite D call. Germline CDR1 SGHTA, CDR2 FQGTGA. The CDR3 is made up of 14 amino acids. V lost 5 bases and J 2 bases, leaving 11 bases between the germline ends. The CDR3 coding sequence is TGTGCCAGCAGCCCCGGTGATCCCACAGATACGCAGTATTTT. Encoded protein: CASSPGDPTDTQYF.